This TCR beta chain was identified in a study of identical twins. Findings and limits, study-wide: Abundant cord blood beta clonotypes carried fewer insertions; memory repertoires showed none.

TCRdb reprocessed the 5' RACE reads with MiXCR, giving one entry per CDR3 protein. The table includes some 600,000 distinct CDR3 sequences, just over 7% detected once. CDR3 length equals 13 residues. CDR1 and CDR2 (germline): SNHLY, FYNNEI. Trimming took off 3 bases at V and 3 bases at J, with 8 bases between the two ends. This clonotype was counted ten times or more. Its antigen is not identified. In addition, the sample was reused for a study of yellow fever vaccine responses in identical twins. As that study records: Twins' vaccine T cell response reportedly seemed partly convergent, partly personalized.

The source is a woman between 18 and 29 years old in good health. The chain couples TRBV2 to TRBJ2-5; no definite D call. Sequenced input: PBMCs. The CDR3 is CASSDYPEETQYF. Here the CDR3 DNA reads TGTGCCAGCAGTGATTACCCTGAAGAGACCCAGTACTTC. Variable domain in full (rest from reference TRBV2 and TRBJ2-5): EPEVTQTPSHQVTQMGQEVILRCVPISNHLYFYWYRQILGQKVEFLVSFYNNEISEKSEIFDDQFSVERPDGSNFTLKIRSTKLEDSAMYFCASSDYPEETQYFGPGTRLLVL.